The T cell receptor (beta chain) under discussion was sequenced for a study of human T cells and chemical hapten exposure (dated by TCRdb to the early 2020s). About the study as a whole: For sensitization, 2% DPC in acetone was applied to a 2 cm by 2 cm area of upper inner arm skin. Patients additionally received weekly therapeutic DPC doses to the scalp throughout the roughly 26-week study period. Patch testing was done on the upper back using Finn chambers containing 0.01% DPC, and results were scored after 6 days according to International Contact Dermatitis Research Group standards. Alopecia areata with under or over 50% scalp involvement, alopecia totalis and alopecia universalis were represented in the patient cohort, which was mostly female. Libraries were combined into a pool for sequencing, and differences in TCR yield between samples came mainly from small differences in library volumes within the pool. In alopecia patients, the study followed how the peripheral blood TCR repertoire changed in vivo over primary and secondary sensitization to diphenylcyclopropenone (DPC), a hapten. Patient blood was sampled pre-sensitization (week 0) and at 2, 6 and about 24 weeks after DPC sensitization. For TCR sequencing, blood came from 25 to 35 alopecia patients at anywhere from one to four time points (pre-sensitization, 2, 6 and 24 weeks). The research as a whole found: Patch test score correlated positively with the number of PT1 expanded TCRs, reaching significance at thresholds 8, 16 and 32 but not at 4. Compared with pre-sensitization or healthy control sets, expanded TCRs formed significantly more large CDR3 similarity clusters, which is consistent with antigen-driven responses. Alopecia, a presumed autoimmune disease, was present in all patients, so the immune response of the patients might differ from that of healthy individuals. Repeated subsampling changed both the strength of the expansion versus patch-test correlation and the threshold at which that correlation became significant. No change with DPC sensitization was found in the number of TCRs above 1 in 1000 frequency, and no evidence of global repertoire structure alterations was found.

Regarding this clonotype: It has no known antigen specificity. It has no much larger one-base neighbor in the sample; base qualities were not kept.

From a lookup of the germline V gene, CDR1 and CDR2 are SGHRS and YFSETQ. The V end gives up 4 bases and the J end 4 bases, leaving 5 bases in the junction not matched to a gene. The CDR3 covers 13 residues, taking in both the cysteine and the phenylalanine. The CDR3 DNA has 39 bases and is translated from base 1. To prepare the library, RACE was applied. TCRdb names NextSeq 500 as the instrument used. During library preparation, unique molecular identifiers were attached to individual cDNA molecules so that TCRs could be counted quantitatively and reproducibly. From each blood RNA sample, both TCR alpha and TCR beta chains were sequenced. Processing in the source paper ran as follows. The median number of TCRs per sample was around 96,000, ranging from roughly 20,000 to 690,600. The Decombinator software suite was used to annotate the V, J and CDR3 of the TCR reads. To make PS versus PT1 abundance plots, every sample was subsampled to the same number of TCRs (28,000). Expanded TCRs were defined as absent before sensitization and observed at least eight times at the 2-week time point. Using fastp trimming at Q25 and MiXCR clonotype assembly, TCRdb reanalyzed the public sequencing data and kept in-frame beta chains. Identical CDR3 proteins give one entry, which carries the most common genes and DNA. None of the V and J calls come from the authors' own analysis; TCRdb made them. Counted in this sample were roughly 190,000 distinct CDR3 sequences; 20% to 25% of them appeared once. The ten largest account for about 7% of the sample.

Reading the label with the study, this specimen's time point is: patch test 1, 2 weeks after DPC sensitization. The label giving this sample's treatment or condition can be read as: therapeutic diphenylcyclopropenone sensitization with weekly scalp DPC. At every patch-test visit, the blood draw took place before the patch test was put on. To be eligible, patients had to be aged 18 to 70, diagnosed with alopecia and judged suitable for DPC therapy, while pregnant patients were excluded. Total RNA was extracted from unfractionated whole blood that had been collected in Tempus Blood RNA tubes. The sequencing used whole blood, collected in connection with sensitization to the hapten diphenylcyclopropenone (DPC). The chain is made from TRBV5-1 and TRBJ2-7, and TRBD1 matches 7 of the central bases. This sequence was found in a woman aged 45-65 years with alopecia areata. Some clones in this sample may be carry-over from other donors' samples. The nucleotides read TGCGCCAGCAGCCGGGACAGCCTATACGAGCAGTACTTC. Translation gives CASSRDSLYEQYF.